The source of this T cell receptor (beta chain) is a study of blood T cell repertoires in COVID-19. Assay: immunoSEQ multiplex PCR; the TCRdb copy retains only in-frame clones and omits some. The sample has 120,000 to 150,000 clones, roughly 80% seen once. There are 13 residues in the CDR3. Per germline, CDR1 LNHNV and CDR2 YYDKDF (reference sequence). Deletions cut 0 bases from V and 3 bases from J, with 5 bases between. Participant ages covered about 18 to 100 years across 24 US areas. The specimen sequenced was PBMCs or T cells enriched from blood (not recorded which). The source of this sequence is a man aged 40-49 years with acute COVID-19. The rearrangement uses TRBV15 and TRBJ2-5; no firm D call. Here the CDR3 reads CATSRDPEETQYF. DNA for the CDR3: TGTGCCACCAGCAGAGATCCAGAAGAGACCCAGTACTTC.